The sequence of this TCR beta chain was determined in a study of T cell responses to AZD1222 COVID-19 vaccine. This clone was observed once. Its matching antigen is unknown. Repertoires were generated with immunoSEQ multiplex PCR, while TCRdb's copy carries only in-frame clones and drops some. The repertoire holds 100,000 to 150,000 clones, with 88% as singletons. Study conclusions and caveats: After the peak T cell response, and only then, were repertoires sampled. In a largely white British group with more females than males, clonal diversity was possibly underestimated. Seropositive AZD1222 recipients at baseline numbered only five or six. Per reports, nearly half of all spike-specific TCRs target regions that are unmutated in variants.

The TCR originated in an adult in good health. The sample here was peripheral blood, taken on day 0 of AZD1222 vaccination.

The CDR3 sequence is CASSPEKGFSYEQYF. CDR3 DNA sequence: TGTGCCAGCTCACCTGAAAAAGGTTTCTCCTACGAGCAGTACTTC. V usage is TRBV18 and J usage is TRBJ2-7, with D uncertain. CDR1 is KGHSH, CDR2 LQKENI, per germline. V lost 3 bases and J lost 0, with 12 bases in between. This CDR3 comprises 15 residues.